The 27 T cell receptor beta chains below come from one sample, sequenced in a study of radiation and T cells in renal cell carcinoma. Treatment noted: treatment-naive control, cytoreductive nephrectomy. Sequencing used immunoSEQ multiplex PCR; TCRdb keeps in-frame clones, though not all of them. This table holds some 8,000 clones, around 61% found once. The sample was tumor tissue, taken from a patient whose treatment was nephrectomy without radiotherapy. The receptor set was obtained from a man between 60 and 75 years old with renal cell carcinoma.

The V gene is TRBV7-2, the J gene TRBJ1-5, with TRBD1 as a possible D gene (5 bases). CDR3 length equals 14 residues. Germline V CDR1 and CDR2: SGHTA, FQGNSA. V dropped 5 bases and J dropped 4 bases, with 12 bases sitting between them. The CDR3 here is CASSNRDLNQPQHF. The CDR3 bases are TGTGCCAGCAGCAACCGGGACCTTAATCAGCCCCAGCATTTT.

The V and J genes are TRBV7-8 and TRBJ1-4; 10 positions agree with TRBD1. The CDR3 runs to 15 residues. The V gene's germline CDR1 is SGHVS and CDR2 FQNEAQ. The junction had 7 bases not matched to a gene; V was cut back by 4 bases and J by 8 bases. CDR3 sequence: CASSYDRGQEEKLFF. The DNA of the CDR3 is TGTGCCAGCAGCTACGACAGGGGGCAAGAAGAAAAACTGTTTTTT.

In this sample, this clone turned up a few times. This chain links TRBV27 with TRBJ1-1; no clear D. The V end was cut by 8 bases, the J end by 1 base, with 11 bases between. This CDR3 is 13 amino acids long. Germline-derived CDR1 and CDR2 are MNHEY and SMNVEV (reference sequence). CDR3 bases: TGTGCCAGCGGGTTTCGGGCGAACACTGAAGCTTTCTTT. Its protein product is CASGFRANTEAFF.

CDR3 nucleotides: TGTGCCTGGAGTAGGGGACATGGGGAGACCCAGTACTTC. Translating gives CAWSRGHGETQYF. The J gene is TRBJ2-5, the V gene TRBV30; possibly TRBD1 for D (6 bases). The CDR3 consists of 13 residues. Deletions cut 2 bases from V and 5 bases from J, with 12 bases between. The germline V gene encodes CDR1 GTSNPN and CDR2 SVGIG (reference sequence).

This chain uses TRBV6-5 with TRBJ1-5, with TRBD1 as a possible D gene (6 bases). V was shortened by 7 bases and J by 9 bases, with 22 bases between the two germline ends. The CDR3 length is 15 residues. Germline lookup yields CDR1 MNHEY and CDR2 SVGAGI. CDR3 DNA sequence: TGTGCCAGCAACCTGGACAGTCACTCGCCTTGGCCCCAGCATTTT. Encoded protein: CASNLDSHSPWPQHF.

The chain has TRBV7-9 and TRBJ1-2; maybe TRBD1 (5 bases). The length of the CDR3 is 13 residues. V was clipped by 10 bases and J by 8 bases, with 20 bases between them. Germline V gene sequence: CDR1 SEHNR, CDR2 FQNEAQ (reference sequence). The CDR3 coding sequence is TGTGCCACCCGGGAAGGGGCGGGCGAGGGCTACACCTTC. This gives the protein CATREGAGEGYTF.

The CDR3 loop is CASSLINGQYF. The CDR3 bases are TGTGCCAGCAGCTTAATTAATGGCCAGTACTTC. The rearrangement uses TRBV7-2 and TRBJ2-5, with unresolved D. The germline V gene encodes CDR1 SGHTA and CDR2 FQGNSA. Trimming pared 2 bases from V and 10 bases from J, leaving 8 bases between. The CDR3 consists of 11 residues.

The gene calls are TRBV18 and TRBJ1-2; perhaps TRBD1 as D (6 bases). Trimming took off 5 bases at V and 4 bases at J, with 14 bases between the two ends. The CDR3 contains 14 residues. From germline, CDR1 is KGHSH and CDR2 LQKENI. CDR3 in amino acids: CASSELGQLYGYTF. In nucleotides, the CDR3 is TGTGCCAGCTCAGAACTAGGACAGCTCTATGGCTACACCTTC. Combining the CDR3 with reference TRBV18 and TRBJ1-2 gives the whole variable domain NAGVMQNPRHLVRRRGQEARLRCSPMKGHSHVYWYRQLPEEGLKFMVYLQKENIIDESGMPKERFSAEFPKEGPSILRIQQVVRGDSAAYFCASSELGQLYGYTFGSGTRLTVV.

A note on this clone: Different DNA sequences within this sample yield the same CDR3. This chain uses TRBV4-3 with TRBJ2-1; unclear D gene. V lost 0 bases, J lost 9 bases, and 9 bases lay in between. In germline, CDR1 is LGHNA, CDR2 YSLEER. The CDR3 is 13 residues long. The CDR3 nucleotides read TGCGCCAGCAGCCAAGAGAGGAAGGGTGAGCAGTTCTTC. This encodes CASSQERKGEQFF.

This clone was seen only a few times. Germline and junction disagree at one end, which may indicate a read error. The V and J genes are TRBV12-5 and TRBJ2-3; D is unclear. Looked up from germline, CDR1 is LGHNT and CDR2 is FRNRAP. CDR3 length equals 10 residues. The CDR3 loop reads CASGSRTLDF. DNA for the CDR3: TGTGCTAGTGGTTCACGAACGTTAGACTTT. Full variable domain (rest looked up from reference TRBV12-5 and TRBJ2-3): DARVTQTPRHKVTEMGQEVTMRCQPILGHNTVFWYRQTMMQGLELLAYFRNRAPLDDSGMPKDRFSAEMPDATLATLKIQPSEPRDSAVYFCASGSRTLDFGPGTRLTVL.

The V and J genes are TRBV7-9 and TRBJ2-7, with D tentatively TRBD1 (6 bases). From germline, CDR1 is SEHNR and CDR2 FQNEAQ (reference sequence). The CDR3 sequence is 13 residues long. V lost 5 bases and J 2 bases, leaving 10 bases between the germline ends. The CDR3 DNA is TGTGCCAGCAGCCGACAGGCGGCCTACGAGCAGTACTTC. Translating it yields CASSRQAAYEQYF.

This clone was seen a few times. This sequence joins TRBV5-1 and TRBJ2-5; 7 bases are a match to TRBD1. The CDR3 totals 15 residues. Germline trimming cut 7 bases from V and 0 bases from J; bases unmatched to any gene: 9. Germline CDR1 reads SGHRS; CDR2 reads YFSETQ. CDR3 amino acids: CASGLGQVYQETQYF. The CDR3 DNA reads TGCGCCAGCGGCCTTGGACAGGTGTACCAAGAGACCCAGTACTTC.

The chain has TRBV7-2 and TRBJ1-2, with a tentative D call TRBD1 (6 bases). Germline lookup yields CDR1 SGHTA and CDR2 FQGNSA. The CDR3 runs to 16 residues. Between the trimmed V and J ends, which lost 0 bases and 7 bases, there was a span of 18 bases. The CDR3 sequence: CASSLAFWQGRSGYTF. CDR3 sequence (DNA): TGTGCCAGCAGCTTAGCCTTCTGGCAGGGGCGTAGTGGCTACACCTTC.

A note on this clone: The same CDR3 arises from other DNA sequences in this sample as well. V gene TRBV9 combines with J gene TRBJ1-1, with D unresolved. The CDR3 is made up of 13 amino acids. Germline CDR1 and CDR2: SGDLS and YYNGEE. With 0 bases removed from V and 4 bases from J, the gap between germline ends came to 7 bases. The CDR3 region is CASSVAESTEAFF. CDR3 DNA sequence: TGTGCCAGCAGCGTAGCGGAAAGCACTGAAGCTTTCTTT.

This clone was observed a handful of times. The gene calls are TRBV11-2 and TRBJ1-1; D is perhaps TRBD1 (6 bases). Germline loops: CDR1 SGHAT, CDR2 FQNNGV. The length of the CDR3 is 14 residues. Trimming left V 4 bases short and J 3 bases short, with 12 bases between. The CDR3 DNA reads TGTGCCAGCAGCTCAGATGGGGGCTACACTGAAGCTTTCTTT. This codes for CASSSDGGYTEAFF.

CDR3 protein: CATSSPGQGSHEQYF. The CDR3 DNA reads TGTGCCACCAGCAGCCCGGGACAGGGAAGCCACGAGCAGTACTTC. The V call is TRBV15, the J call TRBJ2-7; TRBD1 matches at 9 bases. This CDR3 has 15 amino acids. V gave up 3 bases and J gave up 5 bases; unmatched junction bases: 8. Germline CDR1 LNHNV, CDR2 YYDKDF (reference sequence).

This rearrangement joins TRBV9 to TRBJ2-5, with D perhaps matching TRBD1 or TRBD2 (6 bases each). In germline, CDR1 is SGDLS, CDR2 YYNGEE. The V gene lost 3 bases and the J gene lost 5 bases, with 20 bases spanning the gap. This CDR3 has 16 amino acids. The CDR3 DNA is TGTGCCAGCAGCGCAGGGGTCGGGGGTAGTTGGGAGACCCAGTACTTC. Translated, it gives CASSAGVGGSWETQYF.

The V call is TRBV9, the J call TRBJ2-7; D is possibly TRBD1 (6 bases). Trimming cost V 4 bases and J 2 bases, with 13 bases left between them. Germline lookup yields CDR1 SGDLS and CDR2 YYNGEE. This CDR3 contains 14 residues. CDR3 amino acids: CASSPGRQAYEQYF. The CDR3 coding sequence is TGTGCCAGCAGCCCGGGAAGACAGGCCTACGAGCAGTACTTC.

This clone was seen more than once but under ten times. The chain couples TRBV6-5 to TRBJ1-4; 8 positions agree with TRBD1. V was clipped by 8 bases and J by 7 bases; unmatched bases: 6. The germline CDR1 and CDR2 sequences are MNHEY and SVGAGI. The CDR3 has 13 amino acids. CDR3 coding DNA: TGTGCCAGCTCCGGGACAGGCTTTGAAAAACTGTTTTTT. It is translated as CASSGTGFEKLFF.

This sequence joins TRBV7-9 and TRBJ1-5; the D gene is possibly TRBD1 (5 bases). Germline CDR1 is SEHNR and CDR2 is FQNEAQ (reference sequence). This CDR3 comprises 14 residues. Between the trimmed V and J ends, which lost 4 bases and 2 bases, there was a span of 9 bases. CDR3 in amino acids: CASSSDSGNQPQHF. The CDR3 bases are TGTGCCAGCAGCTCTGACAGCGGCAATCAGCCCCAGCATTTT.

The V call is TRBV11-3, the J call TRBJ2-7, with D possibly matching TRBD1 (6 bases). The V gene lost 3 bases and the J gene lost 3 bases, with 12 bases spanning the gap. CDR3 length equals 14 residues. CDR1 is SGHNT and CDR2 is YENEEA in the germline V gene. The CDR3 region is CASSLAGTYYEQYF. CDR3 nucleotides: TGTGCCAGCAGCTTGGCCGGGACATACTACGAGCAGTACTTC.

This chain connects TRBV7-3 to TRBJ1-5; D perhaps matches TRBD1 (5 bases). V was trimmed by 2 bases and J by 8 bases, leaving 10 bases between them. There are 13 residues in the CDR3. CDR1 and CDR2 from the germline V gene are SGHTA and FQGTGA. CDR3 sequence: CASSLSPREPQHF. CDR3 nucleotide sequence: TGTGCCAGCAGCTTATCCCCCAGGGAGCCCCAGCATTTT.

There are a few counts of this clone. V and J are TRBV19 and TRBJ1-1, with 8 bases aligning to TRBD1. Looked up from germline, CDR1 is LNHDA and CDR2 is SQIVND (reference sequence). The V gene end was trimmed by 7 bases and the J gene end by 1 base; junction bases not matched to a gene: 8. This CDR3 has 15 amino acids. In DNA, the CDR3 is TGTGCCAGTAAGGACAGGGCCATAGGGAACACTGAAGCTTTCTTT. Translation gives CASKDRAIGNTEAFF. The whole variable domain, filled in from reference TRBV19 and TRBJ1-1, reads DGGITQSPKYLFRKEGQNVTLSCEQNLNHDAMYWYRQDPGQGLRLIYYSQIVNDFQKGDIAEGYSVSREKKESFPLTVTSAQKNPTAFYLCASKDRAIGNTEAFFGQGTRLTVV.

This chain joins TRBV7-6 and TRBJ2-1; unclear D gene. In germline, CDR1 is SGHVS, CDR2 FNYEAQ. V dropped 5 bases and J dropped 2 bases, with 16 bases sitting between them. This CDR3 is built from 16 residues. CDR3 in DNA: TGTGCCAGCAGCCCAAAAGGGCGGCAGACCTACAATGAGCAGTTCTTC. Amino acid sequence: CASSPKGRQTYNEQFF.

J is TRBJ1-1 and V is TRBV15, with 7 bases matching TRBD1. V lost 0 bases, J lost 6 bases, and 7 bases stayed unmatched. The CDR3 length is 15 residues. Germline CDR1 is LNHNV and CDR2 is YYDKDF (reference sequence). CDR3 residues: CATSRETGFGPEAFF. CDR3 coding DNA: TGTGCCACCAGCAGAGAGACAGGGTTCGGGCCTGAAGCTTTCTTT.

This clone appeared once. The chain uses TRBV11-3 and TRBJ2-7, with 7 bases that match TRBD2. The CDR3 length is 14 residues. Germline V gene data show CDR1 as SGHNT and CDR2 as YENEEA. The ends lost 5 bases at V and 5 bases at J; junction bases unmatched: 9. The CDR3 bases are TGTGCCAGCAGCACACGGGGAGGGACCCACGAGCAGTACTTC. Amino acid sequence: CASSTRGGTHEQYF.

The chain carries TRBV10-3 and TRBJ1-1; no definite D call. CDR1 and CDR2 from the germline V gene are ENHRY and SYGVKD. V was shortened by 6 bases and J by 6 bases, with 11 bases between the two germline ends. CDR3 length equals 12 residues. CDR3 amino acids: CAISPEDSEAFF. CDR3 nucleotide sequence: TGTGCCATCAGCCCCGAAGATTCTGAAGCTTTCTTT.